The source of this T cell receptor (beta chain) is a study of cytomegalovirus exposure and HLA in healthy donors. General observations from the study: Researchers counted roughly 150 TCR beta chains as cytomegalovirus-associated. In the roughly 130 validation repertoires, a later analysis found that first-cohort TCR clusters tended to co-occur. Most TCR sequences were uncommon, yet certain public TCRs appeared in many donors.

This clone has only a few counts. Its antigen is not known. There are 15 residues in the CDR3. Germline V gives CDR1 WNHNN, CDR2 SYGVQD (reference sequence). V was clipped by 2 bases and J by 4 bases; unmatched bases: 2. Produced via immunoSEQ multiplex PCR; TCRdb's table is partial and in-frame only. The table lists 260,000 or so clones, about 87% of them singletons, with 2.5% to 3% in the top ten. This TCR was sampled from a young man in good health and CMV-seronegative. V gene TRBV10-1 combines with J gene TRBJ2-3; 11 bases line up with TRBD2. Sequencing input: PBMCs. This chain's CDR3 is CASSEGTSGPDTQYF. The CDR3 DNA reads TGCGCCAGCAGTGAGGGGACTAGCGGTCCAGATACGCAGTATTTT.